The present T cell receptor (beta chain) was sequenced within a study of T cells in Graves' hyperthyroidism and ophthalmopathy. Study outcomes and limitations: Most expanded thyroid clonotypes above 0.001 recurred in blood.

TCR beta CDR3 sequences were amplified from RNA transcripts. RT-PCR in the first round (using the HTBI primer set) targeted the TCR CDR3. TCRdb analysed the multiplex PCR reads with MiXCR anew, one entry per CDR3 protein. In the table there are about 570,000 distinct CDR3 sequences, under 60% of which are singletons. The ends were cut back, 4 bases at V and 0 bases at J, with 13 bases in the middle. Germline assignment: CDR1 DFQATT and CDR2 SNEGSKA (reference sequence). The CDR3 is made up of 15 amino acids. To note about this clonotype: The antigen is undetermined.

The sample consisted of peripheral blood or thyroid tissue (not recorded which). This receptor was taken from an adult woman with Graves' disease, either hyperthyroidism or ophthalmopathy (not recorded which). This chain links TRBV20-1 with TRBJ1-3; no definite D call. The CDR3 DNA is TGCAGTGCTATTGATGGGTTCCACTCTGGAAACACCATATATTTT. Translated, it gives CSAIDGFHSGNTIYF.